Listed below are T cell receptor beta chains from one sample, sequenced in a study of shared clonotypes between healthy human individuals. TCRdb keeps only in-frame clones here, not all; method: immunoSEQ multiplex PCR. Among about 1.5 million clones, around 98% were seen once, and the ten largest hold roughly 0.4%. The sequencing sample was made of naive CD4+ T cells sorted from blood. The origin of the receptors is a man younger than 45 in good health. CDR3s include the opening cysteine and the closing phenylalanine or tryptophan. Each record gives: D gene, J gene, V gene, clone size, CDR3 DNA, CDR3 protein. A D gene is named only where the DNA matches it firmly. Where a row states a size, it is once, few, many or the class of an expanded clone; other rows omit it.

.	TRBJ2-7	TRBV7-8	.	TGTGCCAGCAGCTTCCAGGGCTACGAGCAGTACTTC	CASSFQGYEQYF
.	TRBJ2-1	TRBV5-5	.	TGTGCCAGCAGTAACCCCTCTAACAATGAGCAGTTCTTC	CASSNPSNNEQFF
.	TRBJ2-3	TRBV7-3	.	TGTGCCAGCAGCTTTAACCAGGGAAACACAGATACGCAGTATTTT	CASSFNQGNTDTQYF
TRBD2	TRBJ2-4	TRBV28	.	TGTGCCAGCAGTCCGTTAGCGGGATGGTTCAAAAACATTCAGTACTTC	CASSPLAGWFKNIQYF
TRBD2	TRBJ2-1	TRBV11-2	.	TGTGCCAGCAGCTTACGGGGACTAGCGGTCTACAATGAGCAGTTCTTC	CASSLRGLAVYNEQFF
.	TRBJ2-7	TRBV23-1	.	TGCGCCAGCAGTCAATCCAGGCCCTTACAGTCACTGATCTCCTACGAGCAGTACTTC	CASSQSRPLQSLISYEQYF
.	TRBJ2-3	TRBV5-1	.	TGCGCCAGCAGCCCCCGACTAGGCACAGATACGCAGTATTTT	CASSPRLGTDTQYF
.	TRBJ2-7	TRBV14	.	TGTGCCAGCAGCCAAGATCTGGGCTACGAGCAGTACTTC	CASSQDLGYEQYF
TRBD1	TRBJ2-7	TRBV5-6	.	TGTGCCAGCAGCTTGGGGCCAACAGGGGGGAGTGAGCAGTACTTC	CASSLGPTGGSEQYF
.	TRBJ1-1	TRBV9	.	TGTGCCAGCAGCGTAGAGGGAGGGGGCACTGAAGCTTTCTTT	CASSVEGGGTEAFF
.	TRBJ2-1	TRBV5-5	.	TGTGCCAGCAGCTTCTCGTCTAGCAGAATATACAATGAGCAGTTCTTC	CASSFSSSRIYNEQFF
TRBD1	TRBJ2-7	TRBV25-1	.	TGTGCCAGCTGCCGGACAGGCACCTACGAGCAGTACTTC	CASCRTGTYEQYF
.	TRBJ1-2	TRBV27	.	TGTGCCAGCTGTTTCCGGGAAAACTATGGCTACACCTTC	CASCFRENYGYTF
.	TRBJ2-7	TRBV7-3	.	TGTGCCAGCAGCTTAACGGCCAGTTACGAGCAGTACTTC	CASSLTASYEQYF
.	TRBJ1-3	TRBV5-1	.	TGCGCCAGCAGCTCCGGCGACATCTCTGGAAACACCATATATTTT	CASSSGDISGNTIYF
.	TRBJ2-4	TRBV28	.	TGTGCCAGCAGTTTACGGCTAGTCGGTAGCATTCAGTACTTC	CASSLRLVGSIQYF
TRBD2	TRBJ2-1	TRBV9	.	TGTGCCAGCAGCGTAGCCCTAAGCGTCGGGAGGGCCTACAATGAGCAGTTCTTC	CASSVALSVGRAYNEQFF
.	TRBJ1-4	TRBV5-1	.	TGCGCCAGCAGCTTGCCAGGGCGTGAAAAACTGTTTTTT	CASSLPGREKLFF
.	TRBJ2-5	TRBV5-1	.	TGCGCCAGCAGCTTGGTGTCATCTCAAGAGACCCAGTACTTC	CASSLVSSQETQYF
TRBD2	TRBJ2-1	TRBV19	.	TGTGCCAGTAGTATGCTAGCGGGAAAAGGGAATGAGCAGTTCTTC	CASSMLAGKGNEQFF
TRBD2	TRBJ2-3	TRBV30	.	TGTGCCTGGAGTGGGCTAGCGGGACGCCCCCTTGAAACAGATACGCAGTATTTT	CAWSGLAGRPLETDTQYF
.	TRBJ2-1	TRBV19	.	TGTGCCAGTAGTATAGCCCCAGGCTTGGGGAATGAGCAGTTCTTC	CASSIAPGLGNEQFF
.	TRBJ1-1	TRBV29-1	.	TGCAGCGGGGTAACAGATTTGAACACTGAAGCTTTCTTT	CSGVTDLNTEAFF
.	TRBJ2-7	TRBV7-2	.	TGTGCCAGCACCTTGGACAGCTACGAGCAGTACTTC	CASTLDSYEQYF
.	TRBJ2-5	TRBV29-1	.	TGCAGCGTTACATGGACCCAAGAGACCCAGTACTTC	CSVTWTQETQYF
.	TRBJ2-3	TRBV6-1	.	TGTGCCAGCAGTGAAGTAGGTGGGACGCTAAGCACAGATACGCAGTATTTT	CASSEVGGTLSTDTQYF
TRBD1	TRBJ1-4	TRBV9	.	TGTGCCAGCAGCGTACGACAGGGACCCCCAACTAATGAAAAACTGTTTTTT	CASSVRQGPPTNEKLFF
.	TRBJ2-1	TRBV5-4	.	TGTGCCACCCTAGGGGGAAGCCTTAGGAATGAGCAGTTCTTC	CATLGGSLRNEQFF
.	TRBJ2-7	TRBV5-1	.	TGCGCCAGCAGCTCATACCCGGGATCCTACGAGCAGTACTTC	CASSSYPGSYEQYF
TRBD1	TRBJ2-7	TRBV10-3	.	TGTGCCATCAAGGGACAGACCTACGAGCAGTACTTC	CAIKGQTYEQYF
.	TRBJ2-7	TRBV5-1	.	TGCGCCAGCAGCTTGTCCCCAACAATCGTTAACAGCTACGAGCAGTACTTC	CASSLSPTIVNSYEQYF
TRBD1	TRBJ2-1	TRBV10-3	.	TGTGCCATCAACGGACAGGGAGGCAATGAGCAGTTCTTC	CAINGQGGNEQFF
.	TRBJ2-7	TRBV5-6	.	TGTGCCAGCAGCTTGGACGCCTACGAGCAGTACTTC	CASSLDAYEQYF
.	TRBJ2-1	TRBV18	.	TGTGCCAGCTCACCACTCCAGGGGAAGTACAATGAGCAGTTCTTC	CASSPLQGKYNEQFF
.	TRBJ1-5	TRBV10-2	.	TGCGCCAGCAGCTCCGAGGGGAGCAATCAGCCCCAGCATTTT	CASSSEGSNQPQHF
.	TRBJ2-7	TRBV28	.	TGTGCCAGCCTGGGAACCTACGAGCAGTACTTC	CASLGTYEQYF
.	TRBJ2-2	TRBV5-5	.	TGTGCCAGCAGCTTGGTAGTGCATACCGGGGAGCTGTTTTTT	CASSLVVHTGELFF
.	TRBJ2-7	TRBV6-1	.	TGTGCCAGCAGTGACCGGAGACAGGCAACCTCCTACGAGCAGTACTTC	CASSDRRQATSYEQYF
.	TRBJ2-7	TRBV5-1	.	TGCGCCAGCAGCTTGAACAGACAGTACGAGCAGTACTTC	CASSLNRQYEQYF
TRBD1	TRBJ1-1	TRBV29-1	once	TGCAGCGTCAGGGGGACACACGAAGCTTTCTTT	CSVRGTHEAFF
.	TRBJ1-1	TRBV29-1	.	TGCAGCGTTGGGTACAGTGAGTGGAACACTGAAGCTTTCTTT	CSVGYSEWNTEAFF
.	TRBJ2-7	TRBV6-6	.	TGTGCCAGCAGTTACCCAGAAGGCGAGCAGTACTTC	CASSYPEGEQYF
TRBD1	TRBJ2-7	TRBV28	.	TGTGCCAGCAGTTTGGGGGACAGGGCTTACGAGCAGTACTTC	CASSLGDRAYEQYF
TRBD2	TRBJ2-7	TRBV5-3	.	TGTGCCAGAAGTGGGACTAGCGGGGAATACGAGCAGTACTTC	CARSGTSGEYEQYF
TRBD1	TRBJ2-1	TRBV5-1	.	TGCGCCAGCACAATCAGGGGGTGGACGGAACACAACAATGAGCAGTTCTTC	CASTIRGWTEHNNEQFF
TRBD1	TRBJ2-5	TRBV27	.	TGTGCCAGCAGTTTAGGCTTCCGGGACAGAGAGACCCAGTACTTC	CASSLGFRDRETQYF
.	TRBJ1-5	TRBV21-1	.	TGTGCCAGCAGCAAAGCGGAGGTAGGGTGGTCCGGCAATCAGCCCCAGCATTTT	CASSKAEVGWSGNQPQHF
.	TRBJ2-2	TRBV19	.	TGTGCCACCCGACTTAGTAGGTACGCCGGGGAGCTGTTTTTT	CATRLSRYAGELFF
TRBD1	TRBJ2-3	TRBV5-1	.	TGCGCCAGCAGCTTCGGACAGGAACCAGATACGCAGTATTTT	CASSFGQEPDTQYF